The entry that follows covers one TCR beta chain sequence. Antigen: not known. TCR beta libraries were made by quantitative 5'-RACE with molecular barcodes. TCRdb analysed the 5' RACE reads with MiXCR anew, one entry per CDR3 protein. The sample records approximately 550,000 distinct CDR3 sequences, 9.5% to 15% being singletons. This record comes from a study of CD8 T cells in ankylosing spondylitis. Study-wide results and limits: Significant enrichment of disease-linked clones was reportedly seen in matched ankylosing spondylitis synovial fluid. As for the disease-linked clones, they showed a CD8+ phenotype and occurred at relatively low frequencies in peripheral blood. Earlier studies detected some motif variants in reactive arthritis synovial fluid and blood. Seemingly characteristic of ankylosing spondylitis blood was a TCR beta motif consisting of about 8 highly homologous variants.

Sample: blood, either unsorted or a sorted T cell fraction (not recorded which). This sequence was found in a male donor with ankylosing spondylitis.

The CDR3 here is CASSLAGGSEYEQYF. Written as DNA, the CDR3 is TGTGCCAGCAGCTTAGCGGGAGGATCGGAGTACGAGCAGTACTTC. The chain uses TRBV11-2 and TRBJ2-7, with 7 nucleotides matching TRBD2. Losses at the gene ends were 1 base for V and 4 bases for J; bases not matched to a gene: 7. CDR1 is SGHAT, CDR2 FQNNGV, per germline. The CDR3 covers 15 residues.